These 5 T cell receptor beta chains came from one sample sequenced in a study of T cells in Graves' hyperthyroidism and ophthalmopathy. Researchers amplified the TCR beta CDR3 regions from RNA transcripts. The TCR CDR3 was amplified in a first-round RT-PCR using the HTBI primer set. TCRdb redid the calling of the multiplex PCR reads with MiXCR, one entry per CDR3 protein. The sample shows over 250,000 distinct CDR3 sequences, about 20% of them seen only once. Sequencing used blood. The receptors were gathered from a man younger than 45 with Graves' ophthalmopathy.

The chain joins TRBV7-3 to TRBJ2-6; 9 nucleotides agree with TRBD1. The CDR3 extends over 17 amino acids. After removal of 7 bases from V and 2 bases from J, the junction contained 9 bases not matched to a gene. Germline CDR1 is SGHTA and CDR2 is FQGTGA. Written as DNA, the CDR3 is TGTGCCAGCACCCCGGGACAGGGAGCCCCTGGGGCCAACGTCCTGACTTTC. Its protein is CASTPGQGAPGANVLTF.

In its sample, this clonotype was seen many times. The chain joins TRBV20-1 to TRBJ2-3; a possible D gene is TRBD2 (6 bases). V dropped 0 bases and J dropped 0 bases, with 13 bases sitting between them. Per germline, CDR1 DFQATT and CDR2 SNEGSKA (reference sequence). This CDR3 is 16 amino acids long. The CDR3 spells CSARDGSGLSTDTQYF. CDR3 coding DNA: TGCAGTGCTAGAGATGGGTCGGGACTGAGCACAGATACGCAGTATTTT.

The V call is TRBV27, the J call TRBJ2-2; D remains unclear. Trimming removed 5 bases from V and 5 bases from J, with 6 bases in between. This CDR3 is 12 amino acids long. The germline V gene has CDR1 MNHEY and CDR2 SMNVEV (reference sequence). CDR3 sequence: CASSVKTGELFF. Written as DNA, the CDR3 is TGTGCCAGCAGTGTGAAAACCGGGGAGCTGTTTTTT.

This chain joins TRBV7-8 and TRBJ2-7; TRBD2 aligns across 7 bases. Trimming took 4 bases from V and 1 from J; bases not matched to a gene: 7. The CDR3 sequence is 15 residues long. The germline V gene encodes CDR1 SGHVS and CDR2 FQNEAQ. The CDR3 sequence is CASSSRLAQSYEQYF. CDR3 in DNA: TGTGCCAGCAGCTCGCGACTAGCTCAATCCTACGAGCAGTACTTC.

This clonotype was seen repeatedly, ten times or more. This sequence joins TRBV20-1 and TRBJ2-1, with D possibly TRBD1 on 6 matching bases. The CDR3 totals 13 residues. The V and J ends lost 4 bases and 7 bases respectively, with 14 bases between them. Per germline, CDR1 DFQATT and CDR2 SNEGSKA (reference sequence). CDR3: CSAMGEQGNEQFF. CDR3 in DNA: TGCAGTGCTATGGGGGAGCAGGGGAATGAGCAGTTCTTC.